The 7 T cell receptor beta chains below come from one sample, sequenced in a study of cytomegalovirus exposure and HLA in healthy donors. The PCR ran on 60 Vbeta and 13 Jbeta primers. TCRdb's table, derived via immunoSEQ multiplex PCR, lists solely in-frame clones and lacks some. The sample lists around 190,000 clones, roughly 82% occurring once. Sequenced: PBMCs. The receptors come from a girl aged 2-9 years in good health and CMV-seropositive.

This clone occurred a few times. The chain combines TRBV10-3 with TRBJ1-1, with no clear D. This CDR3 region has 17 residues. Germline-derived CDR1 and CDR2 are ENHRY and SYGVKD. V was cut by 0 bases and J by 0 bases, with 14 bases left in between. The CDR3 DNA is TGTGCCATCAGTGAGTCGGTGCCAGGCCCCATGAACACTGAAGCTTTCTTT. The encoded protein is CAISESVPGPMNTEAFF.

This chain connects TRBV9 to TRBJ2-3; no clear D gene. Germline loops: CDR1 SGDLS, CDR2 YYNGEE. V was shortened by 0 bases and J by 4 bases, with 6 bases between the two germline ends. The CDR3 spans 13 residues. The CDR3, as DNA: TGTGCCAGCAGCGTAGGAGGCGCAGATACGCAGTATTTT. This gives the protein CASSVGGADTQYF.

The genes are TRBV6-5 and TRBJ1-6; 7 bases line up with TRBD1. After removal of 4 bases from V and 5 bases from J, the junction contained 8 bases not matched to a gene. The CDR3 extends over 16 amino acids. Germline V lookup: CDR1 MNHEY, CDR2 SVGAGI. The CDR3 loop reads CASSSEGGRDNSPLHF. CDR3 bases: TGTGCCAGCAGTTCTGAAGGGGGCCGGGATAATTCACCCCTCCACTTT.

This clone was seen a few times. This chain uses TRBV28 with TRBJ1-3; tentative D call: TRBD1 (6 bases). The CDR3 loop spans 15 amino acids. Germline V gene lookup returns CDR1 MDHEN and CDR2 SYDVKM. V lost 6 bases and J lost 3, with 15 bases in between. For the CDR3, the DNA is TGTGCCAGCAGATCAGGGGTATCAAATGGAAACACCATATATTTT. Translated: CASRSGVSNGNTIYF.

V is TRBV6-1 and J is TRBJ2-7; 8 bases are shared with TRBD1. Germline lookup yields CDR1 MNHNS and CDR2 SASEGT. Trimming took 4 bases from V and 6 from J; bases not matched to a gene: 8. The CDR3 totals 14 residues. This CDR3 reads CASSVRDRSLEQYF. CDR3 DNA sequence: TGTGCCAGCAGTGTCCGGGACAGGTCACTCGAGCAGTACTTC.

The chain is built from TRBV7-8 and TRBJ2-3; 8 nucleotides align to TRBD2. The CDR3 length is 13 residues. J lost 4 bases, V lost 8 bases, and 5 bases had no gene match. Per the germline V gene, CDR1 is SGHVS and CDR2 is FQNEAQ. The CDR3 coding sequence is TGTGCCAGCCGGGGGGGAACCTCAGATACGCAGTATTTT. Amino acid sequence: CASRGGTSDTQYF. The entire variable domain, with the rest obtained from reference TRBV7-8 and TRBJ2-3, is as follows: GAGVSQSPRYKVAKRGQDVALRCDPISGHVSLFWYQQALGQGPEFLTYFQNEAQLDKSGLPSDRFFAERPEGSVSTLKIQRTQQEDSAVYLCASRGGTSDTQYFGPGTRLTVL.

The chain links TRBV19 to TRBJ1-1; unclear D gene. Germline CDR1 LNHDA, CDR2 SQIVND (reference sequence). The CDR3 extends over 14 amino acids. The V end lost 5 bases, the J end lost 0 bases, and 10 bases lay between the germline ends. CDR3 amino acids: CASSLQLMNTEAFF. The CDR3, as DNA: TGTGCCAGTAGTCTACAGCTCATGAACACTGAAGCTTTCTTT. Looking up the rest from reference TRBV19 and TRBJ1-1 gives the full variable domain: DGGITQSPKYLFRKEGQNVTLSCEQNLNHDAMYWYRQDPGQGLRLIYYSQIVNDFQKGDIAEGYSVSREKKESFPLTVTSAQKNPTAFYLCASSLQLMNTEAFFGQGTRLTVV.